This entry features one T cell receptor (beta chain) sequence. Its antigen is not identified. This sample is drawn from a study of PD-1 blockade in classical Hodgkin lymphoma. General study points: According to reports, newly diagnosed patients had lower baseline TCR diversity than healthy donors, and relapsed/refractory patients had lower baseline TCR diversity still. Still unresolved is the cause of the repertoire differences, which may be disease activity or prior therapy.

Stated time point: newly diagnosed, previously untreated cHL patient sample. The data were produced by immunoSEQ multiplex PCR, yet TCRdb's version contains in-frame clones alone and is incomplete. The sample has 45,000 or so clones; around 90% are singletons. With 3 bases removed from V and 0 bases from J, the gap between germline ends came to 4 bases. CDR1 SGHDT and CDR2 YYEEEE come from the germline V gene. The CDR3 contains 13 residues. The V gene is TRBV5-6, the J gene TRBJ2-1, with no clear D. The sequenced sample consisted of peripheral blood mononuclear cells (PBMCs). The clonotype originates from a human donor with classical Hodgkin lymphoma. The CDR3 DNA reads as TGTGCCAGCAGCTCAAGCTCCTACAATGAGCAGTTCTTC. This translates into CASSSSSYNEQFF. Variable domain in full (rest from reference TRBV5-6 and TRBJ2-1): DAGVTQSPTHLIKTRGQQVTLRCSPKSGHDTVSWYQQALGQGPQFIFQYYEEEERQRGNFPDRFSGHQFPNYSSELNVNALLLGDSALYLCASSSSSYNEQFFGPGTRLTVL.